This T cell receptor beta chain was obtained from a study of CD8 T cells in Susac syndrome (dated 2019 in TCRdb). Turning to the overall study: The study used repertoire sequencing to test whether antigen drove CD8+ T cell activation and differentiation in Susac syndrome. The clonality of the CD8+ T cell repertoire was compared across about a dozen healthy donors, about 14 Susac syndrome patients and 15 multiple sclerosis patients. The investigation overall reported the following: The TCR sequencing and HLA analysis was acknowledged to have included a relatively small number of individuals.

RNA was extracted with the RNeasy kit and about 0.5 to 1 ug was reverse transcribed using random hexamers. TCR beta CDR3 regions were amplified with the immunoSEQ multiplex PCR assay covering 54 Vbeta and 13 Jbeta segments. PCR amplification bias was corrected by using a synthetic template baseline for primer optimization and computational correction. Per the authors' processing: Reads were assigned to V, D and J genes according to IMGT and analyzed in immunoSEQ Analyzer, with only productive sequences retained. Clonality was computed as one minus Shannon entropy normalized by log2 of the number of productive unique sequences. For each patient and control, public and private clones were evaluated among the 100 most prevalent clones. A clone was defined as Susac-specific if it was absent from the healthy and MS cohorts, from 950 to 1,300 published viral clones and from other ImmuneACCESS disease sequences. The public sequencing data were trimmed at Q25 with fastp and processed into clonotypes with MiXCR by TCRdb, which kept only in-frame beta chains. Each entry merges the rows of one CDR3 protein and shows their most common DNA and genes. TCRdb, not the authors, supplied the V and J calls. The sample table contains tens of thousands of distinct CDR3 sequences; only one count was recorded for around 94% of them. About 0.27% of the sample is taken by the ten largest.

From the cysteine up to the phenylalanine, the CDR3 has a length of 15 residues. Of all the DNA, just the CDR3 is kept, 45 bases in frame from base 1. V is pruned by 4 bases and J by 7 bases, leaving 5 bases of the junction without a gene match. CDR1 KGHDR and CDR2 SFDVKD are derived from the germline V gene. Comment on this clonotype: Its antigen is currently not known. Base qualities are not at hand, and no much larger clone is one base apart.

Peripheral blood CD8+ and CD4+ T cells from healthy donors, Susac syndrome patients and multiple sclerosis patients were profiled using high-throughput TCR beta sequencing. The healthy donors served as controls matched for age and sex. Bulk CD8+ and CD4+ T cells were purified by magnetic negative isolation, while CD8+ TEMRA cells were enriched using FACS. Blood was collected in EDTA tubes and processed within 24 hours, with PBMCs isolated through density gradient centrifugation. PBMCs destined for TCR sequencing were cryopreserved in liquid nitrogen and later thawed in a 37 °C water bath. A purity of at least 90% was achieved for sorted or isolated CD4+, CD8+ and CD8+ TEMRA cells.

The sequencing sample was made of CD8+ T cells from PBMCs. The TCR was taken from a human donor in good health. Recombination joined TRBV24-1 with TRBJ2-1, and TRBD2 aligns with 11 junction nucleotides. The DNA sequence is given as TGTGCCACCAGTGACACTAGCGGGAGCTTAAATGAGCAGTTCTTC. Its protein reads: CATSDTSGSLNEQFF.